The rows below give T cell receptor beta chains drawn from one sample of a study of blood T cell repertoires in COVID-19. The data were produced by immunoSEQ multiplex PCR, yet TCRdb's version contains in-frame clones alone and is incomplete. The data contain under 80,000 clones, approximately 87% of them seen just once; the ten biggest clones take up around a sixth. Material for sequencing was peripheral blood. Receptors were obtained from a man at least 80 years old in a cohort sampled during active COVID-19. Both conserved end residues are part of each CDR3. A D gene is named only where the DNA matches it firmly. Clone size, where shown, is once, few, many, or a class for clones that have expanded.

J	D	V	size	DNA	CDR3
TRBJ2-7	NA	TRBV5-1	NA	TGCGCCAGCAGCCCGGACAGCACCTCCTACGAGCAGTACTTC	CASSPDSTSYEQYF
TRBJ2-5	NA	TRBV12-3/TRBV12-4	NA	TGTGCCAGCAGTTTAGGGTCTAGTGGGACCCAGTACTTC	CASSLGSSGTQYF
TRBJ1-4	NA	TRBV5-4	NA	TGTGCCAGCAGGCAGGGCGGCACTAATGAAAAACTGTTTTTT	CASRQGGTNEKLFF
TRBJ2-3	NA	TRBV5-3	NA	TGTGCCAGAAGCCCGGGTGCGAATACGCAGTATTTT	CARSPGANTQYF
TRBJ2-1	TRBD2	TRBV29-1	NA	TGCAGCGCAGGGACTAGCGATGGCAATGAGCAGTTCTTC	CSAGTSDGNEQFF
TRBJ1-2	NA	TRBV29-1	NA	TGCAGCGTTGAAGACTCAACTACAGGGAGATATGGCTACACCTTC	CSVEDSTTGRYGYTF
TRBJ1-1	NA	TRBV6-2/TRBV6-3	NA	TGTGCCAGCAGTCGTCAGGGAAGGAACACTGAAGCTTTCTTT	CASSRQGRNTEAFF
TRBJ2-7	NA	TRBV7-9	NA	TGTGCCAGCAGCGCCTACCACGAGCAGTACTTC	CASSAYHEQYF
TRBJ2-3	TRBD2	TRBV7-3	NA	TGTGCCAGCAGCCGGGGAGGGGCTAGCGCCAGCACAGATACGCAGTATTTT	CASSRGGASASTDTQYF
TRBJ2-7	TRBD2	TRBV5-1	NA	TGCGCCAGCAGCTATGGACTAGCGGGGAGCTACGAGCAGTACTTC	CASSYGLAGSYEQYF
TRBJ2-5	NA	TRBV9	NA	TGTGCCAGCAGCGTAGAGCCTAGCGCCCTAGGGACCCAGTACTTC	CASSVEPSALGTQYF
TRBJ2-7	NA	TRBV27	few	TGTGCCAGCAGTTTAACGCTCCCGGGCGAGCAGTACTTC	CASSLTLPGEQYF
TRBJ1-1	NA	TRBV12-3/TRBV12-4	NA	TGTGCCAGCAGTCTAATACAGGGCGCTGAAGCTTTCTTT	CASSLIQGAEAFF
TRBJ1-1	TRBD1	TRBV12-3/TRBV12-4	NA	TGTGCCAGCACCATAACAGGGGGCGTTGAAGCTTTCTTT	CASTITGGVEAFF
TRBJ1-5	TRBD1	TRBV2	NA	TGTGCCAGCACCGTTAGGACAGGGCTTCAGCCCCAGCATTTT	CASTVRTGLQPQHF
TRBJ2-3	TRBD2	TRBV7-9	NA	TGTGCCAGCAGCACCTTGGGGGGGGGCACAGATACGCAGTATTTT	CASSTLGGGTDTQYF
TRBJ1-1	NA	TRBV6-5	NA	TGTGCCAGCACCCCCTGGCAGTCGATGAACACTGAAGCTTTCTTT	CASTPWQSMNTEAFF
TRBJ2-7	TRBD1	TRBV6-5	NA	TGTGCCAGCAGTTACCGGGGACAGGGTCCCTACGAGCAGTACTTC	CASSYRGQGPYEQYF
TRBJ2-5	TRBD1	TRBV18	NA	TGTGCCAGCTCACCACGCCGGGACAGGCAAGAGACCCAGTACTTC	CASSPRRDRQETQYF
TRBJ2-1	TRBD2	TRBV5-1	NA	TGCGCCAGCAGGACTAGCGGGGCCTACAATGAGCAGTTCTTC	CASRTSGAYNEQFF
TRBJ2-5	TRBD2	TRBV27	NA	TGTGCCAGCAGTTCGATACTAGCGGGGGAGACCCAGTACTTC	CASSSILAGETQYF
TRBJ2-6	NA	TRBV28	NA	TGTGCCAGCAGTTTATCATCCAGTGGGGCCAACGTCCTGACTTTC	CASSLSSSGANVLTF
TRBJ1-1	NA	TRBV7-2	NA	TGTGCCAGCAGCTTAGAGCCGGGAAACACTGAAGCTTTCTTT	CASSLEPGNTEAFF
TRBJ1-5	NA	TRBV5-5	NA	TGTGCCAGCAGCCCCTTCGAGAGCAATCAGCCCCAGCATTTT	CASSPFESNQPQHF
TRBJ1-5	NA	TRBV19	NA	TGTGCCAGTAGTACAGGGAGGGATCAGCCCCAGCATTTT	CASSTGRDQPQHF
TRBJ2-7	NA	TRBV15	NA	TGTGCCACCAGCAGAGGGCGAACAGGCTACGAGCAGTACTTC	CATSRGRTGYEQYF